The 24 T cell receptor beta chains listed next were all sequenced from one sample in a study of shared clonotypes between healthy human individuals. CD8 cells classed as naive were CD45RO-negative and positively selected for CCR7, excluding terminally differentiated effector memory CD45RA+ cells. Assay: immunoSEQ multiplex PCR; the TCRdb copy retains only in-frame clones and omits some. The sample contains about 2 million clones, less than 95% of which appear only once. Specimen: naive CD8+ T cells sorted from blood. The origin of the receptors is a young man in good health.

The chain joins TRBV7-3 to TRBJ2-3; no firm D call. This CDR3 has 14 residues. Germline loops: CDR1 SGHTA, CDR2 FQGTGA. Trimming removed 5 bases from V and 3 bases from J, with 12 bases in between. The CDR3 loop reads CASSPLATTDTQYF. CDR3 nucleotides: TGTGCCAGCAGCCCCCTCGCGACTACAGATACGCAGTATTTT.

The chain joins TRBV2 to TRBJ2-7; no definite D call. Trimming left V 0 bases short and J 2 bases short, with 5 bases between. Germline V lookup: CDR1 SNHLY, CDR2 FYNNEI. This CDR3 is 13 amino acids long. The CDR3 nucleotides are TGTGCCAGCAGTGAAGCCAATGCCTACGAGCAGTACTTC. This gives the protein CASSEANAYEQYF. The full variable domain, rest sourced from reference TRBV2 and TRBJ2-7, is EPEVTQTPSHQVTQMGQEVILRCVPISNHLYFYWYRQILGQKVEFLVSFYNNEISEKSEIFDDQFSVERPDGSNFTLKIRSTKLEDSAMYFCASSEANAYEQYFGPGTRLTVT.

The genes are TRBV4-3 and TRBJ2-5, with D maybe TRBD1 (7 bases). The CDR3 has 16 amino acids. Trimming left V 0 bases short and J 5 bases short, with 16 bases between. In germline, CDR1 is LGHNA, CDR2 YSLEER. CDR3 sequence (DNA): TGCGCCAGCAGCCAAGAATTGTGGGACAGCGGGGAGACCCAGTACTTC. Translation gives CASSQELWDSGETQYF.

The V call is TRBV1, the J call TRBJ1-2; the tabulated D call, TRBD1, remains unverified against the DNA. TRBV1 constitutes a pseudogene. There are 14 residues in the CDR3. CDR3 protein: CTSSADTALHGYTF. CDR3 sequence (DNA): TGCACCAGCAGCGCGGACACTGCCCTCCATGGCTACACCTTC.

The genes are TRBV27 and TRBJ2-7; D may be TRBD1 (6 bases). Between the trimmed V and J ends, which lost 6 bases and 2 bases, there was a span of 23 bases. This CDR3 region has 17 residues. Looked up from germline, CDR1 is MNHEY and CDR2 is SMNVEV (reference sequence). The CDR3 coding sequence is TGTGCCAGCAGCACCACGTCACCTCAGGGGCACCCCTACGAGCAGTACTTC. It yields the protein CASSTTSPQGHPYEQYF.

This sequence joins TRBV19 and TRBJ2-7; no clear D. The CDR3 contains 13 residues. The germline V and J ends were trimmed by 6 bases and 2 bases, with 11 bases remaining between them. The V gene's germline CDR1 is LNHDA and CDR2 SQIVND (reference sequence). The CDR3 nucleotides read TGTGCCAGTAGCCCCCACCCTCCCTACGAGCAGTACTTC. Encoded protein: CASSPHPPYEQYF.

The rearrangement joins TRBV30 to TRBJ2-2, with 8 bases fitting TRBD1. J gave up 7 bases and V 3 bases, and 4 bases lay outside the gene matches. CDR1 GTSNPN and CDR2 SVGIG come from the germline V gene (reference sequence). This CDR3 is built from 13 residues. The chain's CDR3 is CAWSQGADGELFF. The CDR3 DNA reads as TGTGCCTGGAGCCAGGGGGCTGACGGGGAGCTGTTTTTT.

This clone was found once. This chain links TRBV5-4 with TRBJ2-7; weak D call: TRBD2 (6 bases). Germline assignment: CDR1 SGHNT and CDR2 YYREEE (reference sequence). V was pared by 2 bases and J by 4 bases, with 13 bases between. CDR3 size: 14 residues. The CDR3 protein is CASSFSGAGYEQYF. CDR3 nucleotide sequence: TGTGCCAGCAGCTTCTCGGGAGCGGGTTACGAGCAGTACTTC.

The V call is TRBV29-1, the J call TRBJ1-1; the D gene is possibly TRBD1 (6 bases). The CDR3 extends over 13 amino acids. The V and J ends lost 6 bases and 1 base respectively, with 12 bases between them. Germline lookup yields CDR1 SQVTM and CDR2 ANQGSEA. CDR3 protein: CSVPGQRNTEAFF. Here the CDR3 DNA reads TGCAGCGTCCCGGGACAACGGAACACTGAAGCTTTCTTT.

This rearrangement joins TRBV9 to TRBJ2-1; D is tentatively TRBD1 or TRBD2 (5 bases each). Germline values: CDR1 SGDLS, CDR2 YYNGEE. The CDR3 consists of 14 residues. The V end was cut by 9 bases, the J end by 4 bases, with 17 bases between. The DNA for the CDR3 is TGTGCCACTAGCCCCGGGGCCTCGTACAATGAGCAGTTCTTC. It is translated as CATSPGASYNEQFF.

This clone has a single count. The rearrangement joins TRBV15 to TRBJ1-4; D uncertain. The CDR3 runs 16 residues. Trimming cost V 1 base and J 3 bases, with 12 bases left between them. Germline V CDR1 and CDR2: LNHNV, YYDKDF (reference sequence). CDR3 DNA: TGTGCCACCAGCAGAGTTGGGAGCGCTGCTAATGAAAAACTGTTTTTT. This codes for CATSRVGSAANEKLFF.

In DNA, the CDR3 is TGTGCCAGTAGTATAGGGGTTACCCACACCGGGGAGCTGTTTTTT. Translated: CASSIGVTHTGELFF. This chain connects TRBV19 to TRBJ2-2; D is unresolved. The V gene's germline CDR1 is LNHDA and CDR2 SQIVND (reference sequence). The V end lost 1 base, the J end lost 3 bases, and 9 bases lay between the germline ends. The CDR3 has 15 amino acids.

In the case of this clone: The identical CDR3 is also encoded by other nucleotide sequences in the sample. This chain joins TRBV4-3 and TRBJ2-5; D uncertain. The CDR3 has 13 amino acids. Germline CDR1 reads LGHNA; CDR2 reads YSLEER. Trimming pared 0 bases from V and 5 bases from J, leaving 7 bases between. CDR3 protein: CASSQDIEETQYF. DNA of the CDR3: TGCGCCAGCAGCCAAGATATTGAGGAGACCCAGTACTTC.

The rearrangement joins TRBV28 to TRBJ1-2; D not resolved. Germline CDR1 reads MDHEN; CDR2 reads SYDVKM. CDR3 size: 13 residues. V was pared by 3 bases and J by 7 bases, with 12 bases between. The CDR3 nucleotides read TGTGCCAGCAGTTTTGGAGGGCTTAGTGGCTACACCTTC. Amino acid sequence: CASSFGGLSGYTF.

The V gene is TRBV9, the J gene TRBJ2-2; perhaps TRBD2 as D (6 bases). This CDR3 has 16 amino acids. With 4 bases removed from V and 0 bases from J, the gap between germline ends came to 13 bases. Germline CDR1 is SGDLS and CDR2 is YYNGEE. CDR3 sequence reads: CASSPRRDPNTGELFF. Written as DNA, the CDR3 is TGTGCCAGCAGCCCCCGGCGGGACCCGAACACCGGGGAGCTGTTTTTT.

DNA for the CDR3: TGCGCCAGCAGCTATCCCGGGACAGACACTGAAGCTTTCTTT. Translation: CASSYPGTDTEAFF. The chain uses TRBV5-1 and TRBJ1-1; 7 bases fit TRBD1. With V trimmed by 3 bases and J by 3 bases, 5 bases remained unmatched. This CDR3 is 14 amino acids long. Per the germline V gene, CDR1 is SGHRS and CDR2 is YFSETQ.

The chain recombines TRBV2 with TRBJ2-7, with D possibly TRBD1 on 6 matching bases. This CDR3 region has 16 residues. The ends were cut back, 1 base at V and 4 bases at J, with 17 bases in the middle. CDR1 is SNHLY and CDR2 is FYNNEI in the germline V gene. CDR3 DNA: TGTGCCAGCAGTGAAGGACCTTTGGGACACATTTACGAGCAGTACTTC. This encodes CASSEGPLGHIYEQYF.

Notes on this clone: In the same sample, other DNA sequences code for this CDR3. CDR3 loop: CASSFGGEQYF. The DNA for the CDR3 is TGTGCCAGCAGCTTTGGAGGGGAGCAGTACTTC. The rearrangement uses TRBV7-2 and TRBJ2-7; tentatively, D is TRBD2 (6 bases). V lost 3 bases and J lost 7, with 7 bases in between. This CDR3 spans 11 amino acids. CDR1 is SGHTA and CDR2 is FQGNSA in the germline V gene.

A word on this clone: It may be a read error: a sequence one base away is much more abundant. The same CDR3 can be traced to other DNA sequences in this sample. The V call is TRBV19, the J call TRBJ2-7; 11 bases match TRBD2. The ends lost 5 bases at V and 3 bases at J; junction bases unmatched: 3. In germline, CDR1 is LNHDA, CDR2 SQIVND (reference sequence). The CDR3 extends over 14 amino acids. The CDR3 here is CASSPGTSGYEQYF. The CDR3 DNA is TGTGCCAGTAGTCCAGGGACTAGCGGCTACGAGCAGTACTTC.

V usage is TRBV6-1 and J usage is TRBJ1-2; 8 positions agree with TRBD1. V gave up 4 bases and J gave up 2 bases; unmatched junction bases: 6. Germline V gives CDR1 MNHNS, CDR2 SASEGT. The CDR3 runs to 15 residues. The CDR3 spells CASSADRGVNYGYTF. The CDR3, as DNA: TGTGCCAGCAGTGCTGACAGGGGTGTCAACTATGGCTACACCTTC.

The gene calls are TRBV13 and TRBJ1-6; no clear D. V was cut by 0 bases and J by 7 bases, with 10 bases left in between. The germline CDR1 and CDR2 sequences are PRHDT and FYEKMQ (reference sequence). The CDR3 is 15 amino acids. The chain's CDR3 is CASSLGGQRNSPLHF. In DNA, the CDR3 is TGTGCCAGCAGCTTAGGTGGCCAGAGAAATTCACCCCTCCACTTT. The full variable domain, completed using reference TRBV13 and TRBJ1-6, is AAGVIQSPRHLIKEKRETATLKCYPIPRHDTVYWYQQGPGQDPQFLISFYEKMQSDKGSIPDRFSAQQFSDYHSELNMSSLELGDSALYFCASSLGGQRNSPLHFGNGTRLTVT.

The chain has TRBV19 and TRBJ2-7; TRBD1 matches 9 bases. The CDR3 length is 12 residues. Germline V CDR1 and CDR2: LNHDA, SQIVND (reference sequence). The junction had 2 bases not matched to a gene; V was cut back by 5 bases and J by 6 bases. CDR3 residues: CASSGQGSEQYF. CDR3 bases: TGTGCCAGTAGTGGACAGGGGAGCGAGCAGTACTTC.

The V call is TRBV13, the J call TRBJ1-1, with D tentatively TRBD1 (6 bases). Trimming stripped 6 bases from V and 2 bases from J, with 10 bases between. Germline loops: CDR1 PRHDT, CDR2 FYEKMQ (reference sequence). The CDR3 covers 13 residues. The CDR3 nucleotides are TGTGCCAGCAGACGGGGGACAAACACTGAAGCTTTCTTT. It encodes CASRRGTNTEAFF.

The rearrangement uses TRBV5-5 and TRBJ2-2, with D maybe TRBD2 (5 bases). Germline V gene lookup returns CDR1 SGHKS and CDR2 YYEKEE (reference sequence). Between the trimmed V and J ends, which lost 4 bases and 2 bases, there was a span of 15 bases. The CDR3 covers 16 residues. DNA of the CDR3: TGTGCCAGCAGCCCGAGGGAACTTATTAACACCGGGGAGCTGTTTTTT. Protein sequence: CASSPRELINTGELFF.